This entry lists 19 T cell receptor beta chains sequenced from one sample in a study of blood T cell repertoires in COVID-19. Generated by immunoSEQ multiplex PCR, the TCRdb table keeps only in-frame clones and is missing some. The sample has fewer than 200,000 clones, approximately 90% seen once. The sample consisted of peripheral blood. These receptors all come from a man aged 25 to 40 with COVID-19, enrolled during active disease.

The chain couples TRBV29-1 to TRBJ2-7; 7 bases fit TRBD1. CDR1 is SQVTM, CDR2 ANQGSEA, per germline. The CDR3 totals 10 residues. J was trimmed by 6 bases and V by 7 bases; bases with no gene match: 3. CDR3 region: CSAWDSEQYF. The CDR3 DNA is TGCAGCGCTTGGGACAGCGAGCAGTACTTC.

The chain employs TRBV5-4 and TRBJ2-3; unclear D gene. Germline CDR1 and CDR2: SGHNT and YYREEE (reference sequence). Trimming stripped 1 base from V and 1 base from J, with 4 bases between. CDR3 length: 13 residues. CDR3 nucleotide sequence: TGTGCCAGCAGCTTGTCTGGCACAGATACGCAGTATTTT. Amino acids: CASSLSGTDTQYF. Full variable domain (remainder filled in from reference TRBV5-4 and TRBJ2-3): ETGVTQSPTHLIKTRGQQVTLRCSSQSGHNTVSWYQQALGQGPQFIFQYYREEENGRGNFPPRFSGLQFPNYSSELNVNALELDDSALYLCASSLSGTDTQYFGPGTRLTVL.

The gene calls are TRBV19 and TRBJ2-2; TRBD1 is a possible D gene (6 bases). The CDR3 is 15 amino acids. Trimming removed 4 bases from V and 0 bases from J, with 9 bases in between. Germline V CDR1 and CDR2: LNHDA, SQIVND (reference sequence). The CDR3 reads CASSRQAPNTGELFF. CDR3 in DNA: TGTGCCAGTAGTAGACAGGCTCCGAACACCGGGGAGCTGTTTTTT.

The chain employs TRBV4-2 and TRBJ2-2; a weak D match, TRBD1 (7 bases). Germline V gene sequence: CDR1 LGHNA, CDR2 YNFKEQ. This CDR3 is 16 amino acids long. The V end lost 4 bases, the J end lost 0 bases, and 12 bases lay between the germline ends. CDR3 in amino acids: CASSRGGGPNTGELFF. The CDR3 DNA is TGTGCCAGCAGCCGAGGAGGGGGCCCGAACACCGGGGAGCTGTTTTTT.

The V call is TRBV7-2, the J call TRBJ2-7; TRBD1 matches 9 bases. The germline V gene encodes CDR1 SGHTA and CDR2 FQGNSA. V trimming: 5 bases; J trimming: 0 bases; junction bases outside the gene matches: 5. CDR3 length: 15 amino acids. This chain's CDR3 is CASSLDRGVSYEQYF. CDR3 bases: TGTGCCAGCAGCCTCGACAGGGGGGTCTCCTACGAGCAGTACTTC.

The gene calls are TRBV19 and TRBJ1-3; no definite D call. This CDR3 is built from 14 residues. Germline values: CDR1 LNHDA, CDR2 SQIVND (reference sequence). V was shortened by 2 bases and J by 2 bases, with 7 bases between the two germline ends. The CDR3 coding sequence is TGTGCCAGTAGTATAACAGATACTGGAAACACCATATATTTT. Translation: CASSITDTGNTIYF.

This chain uses TRBV29-1 with TRBJ2-1; a weak D match, TRBD2 (5 bases). There are 15 residues in the CDR3. V gave up 4 bases and J gave up 7 bases, with 20 bases separating them. CDR1 is SQVTM, CDR2 ANQGSEA, per germline. CDR3 nucleotide sequence: TGCAGCGTTGCCCCTCTCTTATCGACGGGGAATGAGCAGTTCTTC. Amino acids: CSVAPLLSTGNEQFF.

The rearrangement uses TRBV7-2 and TRBJ1-3; tentative D call: TRBD1 (6 bases). The germline CDR1 and CDR2 sequences are SGHTA and FQGNSA. The CDR3 has 16 residues. V lost 2 bases and J lost 0, with 11 bases in between. This chain's CDR3 is CASSLHGQSSGNTIYF. The CDR3 bases are TGTGCCAGCAGCTTACATGGACAGAGCTCTGGAAACACCATATATTTT.

The V gene is TRBV7-9, the J gene TRBJ2-1; 9 positions agree with TRBD2. V shed 2 bases, J shed 4 bases, and the junction held 3 bases outside the gene matches. The CDR3 has 15 amino acids. Germline V gene data show CDR1 as SEHNR and CDR2 as FQNEAQ (reference sequence). CDR3 in amino acids: CASSLSRGGYNEQFF. The CDR3 nucleotides are TGTGCCAGCAGCTTATCGCGGGGGGGATACAATGAGCAGTTCTTC. Full variable domain (rest looked up from reference TRBV7-9 and TRBJ2-1): DTGVSQNPRHKITKRGQNVTFRCDPISEHNRLYWYRQTLGQGPEFLTYFQNEAQLEKSRLLSDRFSAERPKGSFSTLEIQRTEQGDSAMYLCASSLSRGGYNEQFFGPGTRLTVL.

V gene TRBV25-1 combines with J gene TRBJ2-7; D is possibly TRBD1 (5 bases). Trimming removed 7 bases from V and 2 bases from J, with 18 bases in between. This CDR3 spans 15 amino acids. Germline V gene data show CDR1 as MGHDK and CDR2 as SYGVNS. CDR3 sequence (DNA): TGTGCCAGCATCCCTGGTGGCAGGGATGCCTACGAGCAGTACTTC. Protein sequence: CASIPGGRDAYEQYF.

The chain combines TRBV28 with TRBJ1-2; 8 bases agree with TRBD1. Unmatched junction bases numbered 16, after V lost 4 bases and J lost 3 bases. CDR1 MDHEN and CDR2 SYDVKM come from the germline V gene. The CDR3 covers 18 residues. The CDR3 nucleotides are TGTGCCAGCAGTTCCCCCGGGACAGGTCTCCCTGGGTACTATGGCTACACCTTC. This codes for CASSSPGTGLPGYYGYTF.

The chain couples TRBV6-2 or TRBV6-3 to TRBJ2-1; D may be TRBD2 (5 bases). CDR1 is MNHEY, CDR2 SVGEGT, per germline. The CDR3 has 11 residues. With 5 bases removed from V and 8 bases from J, the gap between germline ends came to 7 bases. Here the CDR3 reads CASSQRDEQFF. The CDR3 region has the DNA TGTGCCAGCAGTCAGAGGGATGAGCAGTTCTTC.

This chain links TRBV4-1 with TRBJ1-1; 8 bases match TRBD1. Germline V gives CDR1 MGHRA, CDR2 YSYEKL. CDR3 length: 17 amino acids. V trimming: 2 bases; J trimming: 4 bases; junction bases outside the gene matches: 12. This CDR3 is CASSQRGMTGVSTEAFF. Written as DNA, the CDR3 is TGCGCCAGCAGCCAAAGGGGGATGACAGGGGTCAGCACTGAAGCTTTCTTT.

The rearrangement uses TRBV25-1 and TRBJ2-1; D may be TRBD1 (5 bases). The CDR3 has 12 residues. The germline V gene encodes CDR1 MGHDK and CDR2 SYGVNS. With 3 bases removed from V and 9 bases from J, the gap between germline ends came to 9 bases. CDR3 nucleotides: TGTGCCAGCAGTGATAATAGGGGTGAGCAGTTCTTC. Translation gives CASSDNRGEQFF.

The chain is built from TRBV10-3 and TRBJ1-5; D is unclear. CDR1 and CDR2 from the germline V gene are ENHRY and SYGVKD. CDR3 length: 14 residues. V dropped 1 base and J dropped 4 bases, with 8 bases sitting between them. The CDR3 loop is CAISEFEGNQPQHF. CDR3 DNA: TGTGCCATCAGTGAGTTCGAGGGTAATCAGCCCCAGCATTTT.

The V and J genes are TRBV27 and TRBJ2-1; 12 nucleotides line up with TRBD2. With V trimmed by 5 bases and J by 7 bases, 6 bases remained unmatched. The CDR3 spans 15 residues. Looked up from germline, CDR1 is MNHEY and CDR2 is SMNVEV (reference sequence). DNA of the CDR3: TGTGCCAGCAGTCTAGCGGGAGGGCCGGGGAATGAGCAGTTCTTC. Translating it yields CASSLAGGPGNEQFF.

The chain uses TRBV11-3 and TRBJ2-3, with 10 bases fitting TRBD2. V lost 5 bases to trimming and J lost 0 bases; unmatched junction nucleotides: 5. The CDR3 runs 16 residues. Germline V gives CDR1 SGHNT, CDR2 YENEEA. DNA of the CDR3: TGTGCCAGCAGCCTTGGGACTAGCGAAAGCACAGATACGCAGTATTTT. Its protein product is CASSLGTSESTDTQYF.

J is TRBJ2-6 and V is TRBV6-2 or TRBV6-3, with D possibly TRBD2 on 6 matching bases. CDR1 is MNHEY, CDR2 SVGEGT, per germline. V was shortened by 5 bases and J by 0 bases, with 17 bases between the two germline ends. The CDR3 totals 18 residues. The chain's CDR3 is CASSSYIQTSSGANVLTF. CDR3 bases: TGTGCCAGCAGTAGTTACATACAGACTAGCTCTGGGGCCAACGTCCTGACTTTC.

Concerning this clone itself: Additional DNA sequences in this sample encode the identical CDR3. V gene TRBV7-9 combines with J gene TRBJ2-3; 9 nucleotides align to TRBD1. Unmatched junction bases numbered 0, after V lost 1 base and J lost 1 base. CDR1 is SEHNR, CDR2 FQNEAQ, per germline (reference sequence). This CDR3 has 15 amino acids. The CDR3 DNA is TGTGCCAGCAGCTTAGGACAGGGGGGCACAGATACGCAGTATTTT. Protein: CASSLGQGGTDTQYF. Using reference TRBV7-9 and TRBJ2-3 for the parts outside the CDR3, the full variable domain is DTGVSQNPRHKITKRGQNVTFRCDPISEHNRLYWYRQTLGQGPEFLTYFQNEAQLEKSRLLSDRFSAERPKGSFSTLEIQRTEQGDSAMYLCASSLGQGGTDTQYFGPGTRLTVL.